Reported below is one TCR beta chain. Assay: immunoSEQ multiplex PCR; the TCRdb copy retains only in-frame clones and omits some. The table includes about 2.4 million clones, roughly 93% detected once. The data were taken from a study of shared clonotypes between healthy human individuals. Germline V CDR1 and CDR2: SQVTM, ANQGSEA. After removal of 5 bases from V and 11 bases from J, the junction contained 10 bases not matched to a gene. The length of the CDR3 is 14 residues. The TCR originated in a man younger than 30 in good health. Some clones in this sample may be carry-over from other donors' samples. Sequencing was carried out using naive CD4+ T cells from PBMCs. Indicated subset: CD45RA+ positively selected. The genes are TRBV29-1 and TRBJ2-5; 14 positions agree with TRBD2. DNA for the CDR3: TGCAGCGTTTGGACTAGCGGGAGGTCGTTAGAGCAGTACTTC. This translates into CSVWTSGRSLEQYF.